These 23 T cell receptor beta chains came from one sample sequenced in a study of type 1 regulatory T cells. Findings and limits, study-wide: Tr1 cells had a more restricted TCR repertoire than non-Tr1 cells.

TCRdb fed the reads into MiXCR, producing one record per CDR3 protein. The sample contains 65,000 to 80,000 distinct CDR3 sequences, 20% of which appear only once. No cognate antigen is known for these TCRs. The sequencing sample was made of cultured type 1 regulatory T (Tr1) cells, either the whole culture or a sorted fraction (not recorded which). Receptors were obtained from a human donor in good health.

The table lists this clonotype with a few counts. The chain employs TRBV27 and TRBJ1-5; tentative D call: TRBD1 (5 bases). The germline V and J ends were trimmed by 6 bases and 0 bases, with 21 bases remaining between them. CDR1 MNHEY and CDR2 SMNVEV come from the germline V gene (reference sequence). This CDR3 is 18 amino acids long. CDR3 bases: TGTGCCAGCAGAACTGGACATGGAGAACGGAATAGCAATCAGCCCCAGCATTTT. Translation gives CASRTGHGERNSNQPQHF.

The chain carries TRBV6-2 or TRBV6-3 and TRBJ2-1, with D possibly matching TRBD2 (6 bases). This CDR3 has 14 residues. V gave up 6 bases and J gave up 4 bases, with 13 bases separating them. Germline loops: CDR1 MNHEY, CDR2 SVGEGT. CDR3 in DNA: TGTGCCAGCAGGAATAGCGGAAGTTACAATGAGCAGTTCTTC. Translated: CASRNSGSYNEQFF.

In its sample, this clonotype was seen a few times. The chain uses TRBV5-4 and TRBJ2-7; 9 positions agree with TRBD1. The ends lost 4 bases at V and 3 bases at J; junction bases unmatched: 8. The germline CDR1 and CDR2 sequences are SGHNT and YYREEE (reference sequence). The CDR3 totals 15 residues. The CDR3 DNA reads as TGTGCCAGCAGCCCCCAGGACAGGGGTTTCTACGAGCAGTACTTC. It specifies CASSPQDRGFYEQYF.

The rearrangement uses TRBV5-1 and TRBJ1-1; 7 nucleotides agree with TRBD1. J was trimmed by 2 bases and V by 4 bases; bases with no gene match: 5. CDR3 length: 14 residues. Germline V gives CDR1 SGHRS, CDR2 YFSETQ. The CDR3 here is CASSLGQTNTEAFF. The CDR3 DNA reads as TGCGCCAGCAGCCTGGGACAGACCAACACTGAAGCTTTCTTT. The whole variable domain, filled in from reference TRBV5-1 and TRBJ1-1, reads KAGVTQTPRYLIKTRGQQVTLSCSPISGHRSVSWYQQTPGQGLQFLFEYFSETQRNKGNFPGRFSGRQFSNSRSEMNVSTLELGDSALYLCASSLGQTNTEAFFGQGTRLTVV.

This chain joins TRBV11-2 and TRBJ2-2, with 7 bases aligning to TRBD2. The CDR3 covers 17 residues. CDR1 SGHAT and CDR2 FQNNGV come from the germline V gene. Trimming at V came to 3 bases and at J to 3 bases, leaving 10 bases not matched to a gene. In nucleotides, the CDR3 is TGTGCCAGCAGCTTGAACCAGCGGGGAGGAGACACCGGGGAGCTGTTTTTT. Translation gives CASSLNQRGGDTGELFF.

This clonotype has more than one count but fewer than ten. This rearrangement joins TRBV24-1 to TRBJ2-1; TRBD2 agrees at 7 bases. The J segment lost 8 bases and the V segment lost 2 bases, leaving 11 bases of the junction unmatched. CDR3 size: 16 residues. Looked up from germline, CDR1 is KGHDR and CDR2 is SFDVKD. Here the CDR3 reads CATSDSRREFPHEQFF. CDR3 DNA: TGTGCCACCAGTGATTCGCGGCGGGAGTTCCCGCATGAGCAGTTCTTC.

This clonotype was seen only a few times. The V gene is TRBV20-1, the J gene TRBJ2-7; D might be TRBD1 (6 bases). The CDR3 is made up of 16 amino acids. Germline V lookup: CDR1 DFQATT, CDR2 SNEGSKA (reference sequence). Deletions cut 5 bases from V and 7 bases from J, with 27 bases between. The CDR3 bases are TGCAGTGCTGGTCGGTTAGATGTGGGGGCGCGTCGGGAGCAGTACTTC. Translation: CSAGRLDVGARREQYF.

This clonotype was seen a few times. The CDR3 sequence is CASSESGRFNEQFF. The CDR3 DNA reads TGTGCCAGCAGTGAAAGCGGGAGGTTCAATGAGCAGTTCTTC. The J gene is TRBJ2-1, the V gene TRBV2, with TRBD2 matching over 9 bases. This CDR3 spans 14 amino acids. Germline V gene data show CDR1 as SNHLY and CDR2 as FYNNEI. V lost 2 bases, J lost 6 bases, and 2 bases stayed unmatched.

The CDR3 DNA follows: TGCGCCAGCAGTGGGGACAGGTTGATTAGCACAGATACGCAGTATTTT. As protein: CASSGDRLISTDTQYF. The genes are TRBV5-1 and TRBJ2-3; 8 bases map to TRBD1. V lost 5 bases to trimming and J lost 0 bases; unmatched junction nucleotides: 8. Looked up from germline, CDR1 is SGHRS and CDR2 is YFSETQ. The CDR3 runs to 16 residues.

The rearrangement uses TRBV4-2 and TRBJ1-1, with a weak D call TRBD1 (5 bases). Germline V CDR1 and CDR2: LGHNA, YNFKEQ. CDR3 length: 14 amino acids. V was pared by 4 bases and J by 4 bases, with 13 bases between. CDR3 sequence: CASSPPRGGTEAFF. The CDR3 DNA reads TGTGCCAGCAGCCCTCCTAGGGGTGGCACTGAAGCTTTCTTT.

This clonotype was detected a few times. V and J are TRBV20-1 and TRBJ2-2; TRBD2 matches at 8 bases. The V gene end was trimmed by 0 bases and the J gene end by 2 bases; junction bases not matched to a gene: 8. The CDR3 consists of 17 residues. CDR1 and CDR2 (germline): DFQATT, SNEGSKA (reference sequence). The CDR3 nucleotides read TGCAGTGCTAGAGATCCGGAGACTAGCGCCAACACCGGGGAGCTGTTTTTT. Encoded protein: CSARDPETSANTGELFF.

The V gene is TRBV12-3 or TRBV12-4, the J gene TRBJ1-1, with a possible D match to TRBD1 (6 bases). This CDR3 region has 15 residues. V was shortened by 5 bases and J by 1 base, with 14 bases between the two germline ends. CDR3 protein: CASSIRGGPNTEAFF. CDR3 coding DNA: TGTGCCAGCAGTATCCGCGGGGGCCCGAACACTGAAGCTTTCTTT.

This clonotype was seen only a few times. The chain employs TRBV24-1 and TRBJ2-7; TRBD1 is a possible D gene (5 bases). V was pared by 6 bases and J by 0 bases, with 11 bases between. The CDR3 runs to 14 residues. In germline, CDR1 is KGHDR, CDR2 SFDVKD. The CDR3 loop reads CATSRGKSSYEQYF. The CDR3 coding sequence is TGTGCCACCAGTAGGGGTAAGAGCTCCTACGAGCAGTACTTC.

This clonotype was detected ten times or more. The chain combines TRBV5-1 with TRBJ2-5, with 10 bases aligning to TRBD2. The V gene's germline CDR1 is SGHRS and CDR2 YFSETQ. The junction had 9 bases not matched to a gene; V was cut back by 7 bases and J by 3 bases. This CDR3 region has 15 residues. The CDR3 loop reads CASRIAGGQEETQYF. As DNA, the CDR3 is TGCGCCAGCCGCATAGCGGGAGGACAAGAAGAGACCCAGTACTTC.

This clonotype was detected a few times. The V call is TRBV5-1, the J call TRBJ1-2; D gene ambiguous. V was shortened by 0 bases and J by 6 bases, with 6 bases between the two germline ends. The CDR3 sequence is 12 residues long. Germline CDR1 SGHRS, CDR2 YFSETQ. The CDR3 nucleotides are TGCGCCAGCAGCTTGGGTGAGAATGGCTACACCTTC. This translates into CASSLGENGYTF.

Worth noting for this clonotype: The DNA is omitted, as the CDR3 cannot be located on it reliably, and the CDR3 follows TCRdb's listing. The rearrangement links TRBV12-3 or TRBV12-4 to TRBJ2-2; TRBD1 is taken as the D call from the table, unchecked against the DNA. The CDR3 is 16 residues long, ends included. The chain's CDR3 is CASSGDRGQSRGAVFF.

Only a few counts were recorded for this clonotype. The V and J genes are TRBV20-1 and TRBJ2-7; TRBD2 agrees at 11 bases. The CDR3 runs 16 residues. Trimming at V came to 1 base and at J to 6 bases, leaving 11 bases not matched to a gene. From germline, CDR1 is DFQATT and CDR2 SNEGSKA (reference sequence). The CDR3 bases are TGCAGTGCTAGAGTTCAGGGGACTAGCGGTCCCGCCGAGCAGTACTTC. Translating gives CSARVQGTSGPAEQYF.

This clonotype was counted only a few times. The V call is TRBV15, the J call TRBJ2-5; the D is unclear. With 0 bases removed from V and 5 bases from J, the gap between germline ends came to 7 bases. CDR3 size: 13 residues. In germline, CDR1 is LNHNV, CDR2 YYDKDF (reference sequence). For the CDR3, the DNA is TGTGCCACCAGCAGAGATTTCTTTGAGACCCAGTACTTC. Translating it yields CATSRDFFETQYF.

This clonotype was counted many times. The rearrangement joins TRBV7-2 to TRBJ2-1; weak D call: TRBD2 (5 bases). Germline V gives CDR1 SGHTA, CDR2 FQGNSA. The CDR3 loop spans 14 amino acids. V lost 3 bases and J 4 bases, leaving 10 bases between the germline ends. The CDR3 DNA sequence: TGTGCCAGCAGCTTTCAGCGGAGTTACAATGAGCAGTTCTTC. Its protein is CASSFQRSYNEQFF.

J is TRBJ2-5 and V is TRBV7-9; 7 bases align to TRBD2. The ends lost 7 bases at V and 3 bases at J; junction bases unmatched: 14. The CDR3 extends over 16 amino acids. Germline V CDR1 and CDR2: SEHNR, FQNEAQ (reference sequence). The CDR3 loop reads CASTFKFGSGEETQYF. CDR3 nucleotide sequence: TGTGCCAGCACCTTCAAGTTTGGGAGCGGGGAAGAGACCCAGTACTTC.

The chain recombines TRBV19 with TRBJ1-1; tentatively, D is TRBD1 (6 bases). The V end lost 5 bases, the J end lost 3 bases, and 16 bases lay between the germline ends. Germline V gene lookup returns CDR1 LNHDA and CDR2 SQIVND (reference sequence). The CDR3 extends over 15 amino acids. The CDR3 region has the DNA TGTGCCAGTAGTCTACAGGGTACTCCGGACACTGAAGCTTTCTTT. It yields the protein CASSLQGTPDTEAFF.

This chain joins TRBV15 and TRBJ1-6; D not certain. CDR1 and CDR2 (germline): LNHNV, YYDKDF (reference sequence). The CDR3 totals 14 residues. V was pared by 1 base and J by 5 bases, with 6 bases between. The CDR3 loop reads CATSRVRDNSPLHF. DNA of the CDR3: TGTGCCACCAGCAGAGTTCGAGATAATTCACCCCTCCACTTT.

This clonotype has just a few counts. This chain connects TRBV20-1 to TRBJ2-1, with 8 bases identical to TRBD2. CDR1 is DFQATT and CDR2 is SNEGSKA in the germline V gene (reference sequence). With V trimmed by 0 bases and J by 15 bases, 7 bases remained unmatched. This CDR3 spans 12 amino acids. CDR3 region: CSARDTGTRWFF. Here the CDR3 DNA reads TGCAGTGCTAGAGATACGGGGACTAGATGGTTCTTC.